This TCR beta chain was retrieved from a study of shared clonotypes between healthy human individuals. Study-wide background: The plates for each donor numbered three CD4 naive, three CD4 memory, two CD8 naive and one CD8 memory.

Trimming stripped 2 bases from V and 6 bases from J, with 7 bases between. The CDR3 runs 12 residues. Germline V CDR1 and CDR2: MNHEY, SVGAGI. Subsets obtained from CD4+ cells comprised CD45RA+ naive and CD45RA-negative memory cells. A word on this clone: The antigen remains unidentified. Other DNA sequences from this sample encode an identical CDR3 as well.

Overall study findings and caveats: The authors expected sequencing depth to affect clonotype sharing among donors.

Assay used: immunoSEQ multiplex PCR; TCRdb lists only in-frame clones, some missing. The sample consists of 2 million to 2.5 million clones, around 95% of them appearing once. The TCR was taken from a man aged 18 to 29 in good health. The rearrangement uses TRBV6-5 and TRBJ1-2; D uncertain. Sequencing used naive CD4+ T cells sorted from blood. Subset noted: CD45RA+ positively selected. DNA of the CDR3: TGTGCCAGCAGTTACGAAGGGAATGGCTACACCTTC. It codes for CASSYEGNGYTF.